This T cell receptor (beta chain) comes out of a study of blood T cells in healthy people across ages. Points from the study as a whole: As naive T cell percentage varied, TCR beta diversity correlated strongly with it. The fall in TCR beta diversity per million T cells was roughly linear with age.

As to this clonotype: What it binds is not known.

The CDR3 is made up of 16 amino acids. The ends lost 3 bases at V and 0 bases at J; junction bases unmatched: 10. Germline-derived CDR1 and CDR2 are GTSNPN and SVGIG (reference sequence). Primers used in a second PCR of about 6 to 12 cycles were a sample-barcoded 5' primer and a J-beta primer mix. CDR3-containing paired-end reads numbering at least 2.5 million came from each sample. TCRdb recomputed calls from the 5' RACE reads with MiXCR, one row per CDR3 protein. The data contain about 1.4 million distinct CDR3 sequences, roughly 60% of them singletons. The chain recombines TRBV30 with TRBJ2-7; the match to TRBD2 covers 8 bases. The sequence derives from a man aged 18-30 years in good health. Sample: blood. The CDR3 here is CAWSRPGGYDSYEQYF. CDR3 coding DNA: TGTGCCTGGAGCCGCCCGGGAGGGTACGACTCCTACGAGCAGTACTTC.